This entry concerns a single T cell receptor beta chain. The antigen it recognizes is unknown. It has no much larger one-base neighbor in the sample; base qualities were not kept. V and J lose 2 bases and 2 bases, and a span of 2 bases separates them. CDR3 length: 11 amino acids, cysteine to phenylalanine. Only CDR3 DNA remains: 33 bases, in frame from the first base. In the germline V gene (reference sequence), CDR1 corresponds to DFQATT and CDR2 to SNEGSKA. All of the isolated RNA was reverse transcribed with the High Capacity cDNA Reverse Transcription Kit, so expressed TCRB transcripts were sequenced. Deep immunoSEQ sequencing was applied to naive, central memory and regulatory T cell samples, giving an average of roughly 3.5 million total reads per sample. Sorted cells were lysed in RLT buffer, and RNA was extracted using DNase-treated RNeasy Micro or Mini kits according to cell number. Each cell subset was processed separately to prevent cross-contamination, with patient and healthy donor samples processed together. TCRB sequences were amplified from cDNA with the immunoSEQ multiplex PCR, producing 87-bp fragments spanning the CDR3 region. Sequencing of the amplicons was done on the Illumina HiSeq platform. The paper's data handling went like this. Synthetic template baselines were used to correct PCR bias computationally, reads within Hamming distance 2 were collapsed, and singletons that could not be merged were discarded. Reads were aligned against IMGT to assign V, D and J genes, CDR3 length and insertions or deletions at six rearrangement sites. Within each subset, clonotype counts were normalized to sorted cell number, and only after that were true diversity and Gini coefficients computed with the tcR R package. The overlap coefficient, calculated on TCRB nucleotide sequences, was used to quantify repertoire sharing. Out-of-frame TCRB sequences from naive cells were analyzed to stand in for the pre-selection repertoire. This immuneACCESS table, as held by TCRdb, lists in-frame sequences with V and J called but not all clones. Of the missing ones, under half trace to an unresolved V gene in checked studies; the others have no known cause. The DNA was the basis for D and trimming; V, J and clone size are from that table. Present in this sample are 350,000 to 400,000 clones, around 16% of which were seen just once. The top ten hold 0.019% of the sample.

A single peripheral blood draw of approximately 110 mL on average was collected from each donor into heparinised tubes. Using a panel that included CD45RO, CCR7, CD25, CD127, CD95 and CD27, naive, central memory, regulatory and stem cell-like memory CD4+ T cells were sorted on a BD FACSAria II. A purity above 95% was achieved for all sorted populations. Right away, PBMCs were isolated by Lymphoprep density gradient centrifugation and were stained directly, with no culture step. So that batch effects would be minimized, each experiment stained and sorted samples in pairs, pairing one healthy donor with one patient. The record originates from a study of beta chain features in type 1 diabetes listed by TCRdb under 2018. Turning to the overall study: Mean age, gender distribution, total cell number and subset yield did not differ between patients and healthy donors. A total of roughly 99 million sorted cells were examined across all samples, and the number of cells per subset was strongly correlated with RNA yield. The study compared TCRB repertoires of sorted circulating CD4+ T cell subsets between recently diagnosed type 1 diabetes patients and matched healthy donors. Naive and central memory subsets were obtained from all 28 donors, but regulatory and stem cell-like memory subsets were isolated from only 8 patients and roughly eight healthy donors. The investigation overall reported the following: Patients with type 1 diabetes made fewer insertions and deleted more nucleotides at VDJ recombination sites, implying thymic rearrangement abnormalities. In all four CD4+ subsets, TCRB CDR3 length was moderately but significantly shorter in type 1 diabetes patients. Naive, central memory and regulatory TCRB repertoires appeared more similar among patients than among healthy donors. Because cDNA was sequenced instead of genomic DNA, highly expressing activated cells could be over-represented, though the groups showed no difference in activation or CD3 levels. HLA sub-analyses involved small numbers of individuals, so any influence of HLA type on TCRB rearrangement remained unresolved. PCR might favor shorter templates, but patient and control samples were amplified and corrected together, so any skew would affect both groups equally.

This clonotype was sampled from a woman between 18 and 29 years old in good health. The chain is encoded by TRBV20-1 joined to TRBJ2-3; the D gene assignment is ambiguous. What was sequenced was naive CD4+ T cells from blood. Per the publication, the cell subset or site label means: true naive CD4+ T cells. The CDR3 region has the sequence CSARLTDTQYF. The DNA reads as follows: TGCAGTGCTAGACTCACAGATACGCAGTATTTT.